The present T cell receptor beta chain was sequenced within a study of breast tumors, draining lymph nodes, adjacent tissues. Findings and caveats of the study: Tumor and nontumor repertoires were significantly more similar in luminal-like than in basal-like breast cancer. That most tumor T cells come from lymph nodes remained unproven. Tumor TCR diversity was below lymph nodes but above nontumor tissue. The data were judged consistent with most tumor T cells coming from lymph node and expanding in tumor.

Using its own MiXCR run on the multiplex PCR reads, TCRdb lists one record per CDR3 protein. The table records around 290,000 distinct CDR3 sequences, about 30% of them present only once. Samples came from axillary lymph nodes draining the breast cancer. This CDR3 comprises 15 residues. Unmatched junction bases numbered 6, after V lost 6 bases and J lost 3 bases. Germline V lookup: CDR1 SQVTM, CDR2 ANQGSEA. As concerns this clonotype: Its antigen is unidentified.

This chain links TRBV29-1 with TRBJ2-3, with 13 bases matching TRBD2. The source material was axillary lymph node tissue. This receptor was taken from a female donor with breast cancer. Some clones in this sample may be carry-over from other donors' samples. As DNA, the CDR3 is TGCAGCGTCACAACTAGCGGGAGGGAAACAGATACGCAGTATTTT. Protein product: CSVTTSGRETDTQYF.